The 23 T cell receptor beta chains below all came from one sample that was sequenced in a study of blood T cell repertoires in COVID-19. Data came from immunoSEQ multiplex PCR; TCRdb stores just in-frame clones and leaves some out. The sample lists about 74,000 clones, roughly three quarters seen once, with 21% in the top ten. Sequencing used peripheral blood. Receptor source: a man between 65 and 80 years old with acute or convalescent COVID-19.

This clone was detected only a few times. The V and J genes are TRBV2 and TRBJ2-5; TRBD2 might be the D (6 bases). The CDR3 runs 12 residues. Germline V lookup: CDR1 SNHLY, CDR2 FYNNEI. Trimming cost V 4 bases and J 5 bases, with 8 bases left between them. CDR3 sequence reads: CASSVAGETQYF. CDR3 sequence (DNA): TGTGCCAGCAGTGTTGCGGGGGAGACCCAGTACTTC.

V and J are TRBV27 and TRBJ2-2; unclear D gene. CDR1 is MNHEY, CDR2 SMNVEV, per germline (reference sequence). Trimming left V 3 bases short and J 6 bases short, with 5 bases between. CDR3 length: 12 residues. The DNA for the CDR3 is TGTGCCAGCAGTTTCATCCCCGGGGAGCTGTTTTTT. As protein: CASSFIPGELFF.

The CDR3 bases are TGCAGCGTTGTGGAGGGAGTGAGCACTGAAGCTTTCTTT. Its protein is CSVVEGVSTEAFF. The V and J genes are TRBV29-1 and TRBJ1-1; D remains ambiguous. This CDR3 spans 13 amino acids. CDR1 and CDR2 (germline): SQVTM, ANQGSEA. V was clipped by 4 bases and J by 4 bases, with 13 bases between them.

This rearrangement joins TRBV25-1 to TRBJ1-2; weak D call: TRBD1 (5 bases). Trimming removed 5 bases from V and 10 bases from J, with 17 bases in between. CDR1 and CDR2 (germline): MGHDK, SYGVNS. This CDR3 spans 13 amino acids. The CDR3 reads CASSFGYTGVYTF. The CDR3 bases are TGTGCCAGCAGTTTTGGATATACAGGAGTCTACACCTTC.

The V call is TRBV7-6, the J call TRBJ2-1, with 10 bases aligning to TRBD2. The CDR3 runs 15 residues. V lost 1 base and J lost 6; bases outside the gene matches: 3. Germline assignment: CDR1 SGHVS and CDR2 FNYEAQ. The CDR3 DNA is TGTGCCAGCAGCTTAGAACTAGCGGGAACCAATGAGCAGTTCTTC. Translating gives CASSLELAGTNEQFF.

The chain has TRBV7-2 and TRBJ1-4; D not certain. The V gene's germline CDR1 is SGHTA and CDR2 FQGNSA. The CDR3 consists of 14 residues. Trimming shortened V by 5 bases and J by 7 bases, and 14 bases separated the two germline ends. The CDR3 DNA reads as TGTGCCAGCAGCCTCAGTTGGAGTGGTGAAAAACTGTTTTTT. This codes for CASSLSWSGEKLFF.

The V call is TRBV3-1 (or the pseudogene TRBV3-2), the J call TRBJ2-2; 8 positions agree with TRBD2. V dropped 3 bases and J dropped 0; count of bases not matched to a gene: 12. Germline values: CDR1 LGHDT, CDR2 YNNKEL (reference sequence). This CDR3 is 19 amino acids long. The CDR3 loop reads CASSHPGLVGAANTGELFF. DNA of the CDR3: TGTGCCAGCAGCCACCCGGGACTAGTGGGGGCCGCGAACACCGGGGAGCTGTTTTTT.

A few counts support this clone. The chain carries TRBV7-2 and TRBJ2-4, with 11 positions matching TRBD2. Trimming cost V 6 bases and J 3 bases; bases outside gene matches: 4. Germline V CDR1 and CDR2: SGHTA, FQGNSA. This CDR3 comprises 15 residues. CDR3 residues: CASRILAGVKNIQYF. The CDR3 nucleotides read TGTGCCAGCAGGATACTAGCGGGAGTCAAAAACATTCAGTACTTC.

The chain has TRBV7-2 and TRBJ2-2; TRBD2 matches 9 bases. Trimming cost V 3 bases and J 4 bases; bases outside gene matches: 3. The V gene's germline CDR1 is SGHTA and CDR2 FQGNSA. There are 15 residues in the CDR3. The CDR3 protein is CASSFPTSGTGELFF. The DNA of the CDR3 is TGTGCCAGCAGCTTCCCGACTAGCGGCACCGGGGAGCTGTTTTTT.

J is TRBJ2-1 and V is TRBV10-2; D remains unclear. The CDR3 is 14 residues long. CDR1 is WSHSY, CDR2 SAAADI, per germline. V was cut by 10 bases and J by 3 bases, with 16 bases left in between. The CDR3 bases are TGCGCCACCTCGTCCCAGGCTGGCTACAATGAGCAGTTCTTC. Residues: CATSSQAGYNEQFF.

This clone was observed a few times. V usage is TRBV2 and J usage is TRBJ2-2; TRBD2 matches at 13 bases. V lost 11 bases and J lost 2; bases outside the gene matches: 8. CDR3 length: 16 amino acids. Germline CDR1 reads SNHLY; CDR2 reads FYNNEI. The CDR3 region is CARERGLAGNTGELFF. The DNA of the CDR3 is TGTGCCCGAGAGAGGGGACTAGCGGGAAACACCGGGGAGCTGTTTTTT.

A single count supports this clone. The J gene is TRBJ2-3, the V gene TRBV9; TRBD2 agrees at 9 bases. The CDR3 is 16 residues long. The V and J ends lost 5 bases and 5 bases, in that order; junction bases with no gene match: 12. The germline V gene has CDR1 SGDLS and CDR2 YYNGEE. CDR3 DNA sequence: TGTGCCAGCAGTTACACCCCTAGCGGGACCGGAGATACGCAGTATTTT. It is translated as CASSYTPSGTGDTQYF.

The chain is built from TRBV11-3 and TRBJ2-1; D is unresolved. The V gene lost 4 bases and the J gene lost 6 bases, with 7 bases spanning the gap. Looked up from germline, CDR1 is SGHNT and CDR2 is YENEEA. CDR3 size: 12 residues. CDR3 residues: CASSSGPNEQFF. The CDR3 region has the DNA TGTGCCAGCAGCTCGGGTCCCAATGAGCAGTTCTTC.

The chain uses TRBV28 and TRBJ1-2; D gene uncertain. CDR1 is MDHEN and CDR2 is SYDVKM in the germline V gene. CDR3 size: 11 residues. V lost 4 bases and J 8 bases, leaving 8 bases between the germline ends. The CDR3 sequence is CASSSSRGYTF. DNA of the CDR3: TGTGCCAGCAGTTCATCTAGAGGCTACACCTTC.

The chain carries TRBV9 and TRBJ1-3; possibly TRBD1 for D (5 bases). In germline, CDR1 is SGDLS, CDR2 YYNGEE. Trimming stripped 0 bases from V and 4 bases from J, with 11 bases between. The CDR3 contains 15 residues. CDR3: CASSVAWGSGNTIYF. The CDR3 DNA reads TGTGCCAGCAGCGTAGCTTGGGGCAGCGGAAACACCATATATTTT.

The chain carries TRBV6-5 and TRBJ1-1; D is perhaps TRBD1 (6 bases). The V end was cut by 7 bases, the J end by 1 base, with 16 bases between. The CDR3 consists of 15 residues. Germline lookup yields CDR1 MNHEY and CDR2 SVGAGI. The CDR3 here is CASTFNQGPNTEAFF. The CDR3 DNA follows: TGTGCCAGCACTTTTAATCAGGGGCCGAACACTGAAGCTTTCTTT.

V is TRBV7-3 and J is TRBJ1-1; 8 nucleotides match TRBD1. V shed 5 bases and J 6 bases; nucleotides not matched to a gene: 8. The CDR3 totals 14 residues. Germline V CDR1 and CDR2: SGHTA, FQGTGA. CDR3 DNA: TGTGCCAGCAGCCTCGGACAGGGTCTTTCTGAAGCTTTCTTT. Translating it yields CASSLGQGLSEAFF.

V and J are TRBV19 and TRBJ2-1; D gene uncertain. This CDR3 region has 14 residues. Germline V lookup: CDR1 LNHDA, CDR2 SQIVND (reference sequence). Trimming pared 0 bases from V and 10 bases from J, leaving 13 bases between. The CDR3 here is CASSIDRPLGEQFF. The CDR3 nucleotides are TGTGCCAGTAGTATAGATCGCCCGCTCGGGGAGCAGTTCTTC.

This chain connects TRBV29-1 to TRBJ2-3, with 9 bases identical to TRBD1. V was clipped by 0 bases and J by 2 bases; unmatched bases: 9. Germline V gene sequence: CDR1 SQVTM, CDR2 ANQGSEA. This CDR3 is built from 17 residues. The CDR3 DNA follows: TGCAGCGTTGAAGATCCCACAGGGGGCTTAGACACAGATACGCAGTATTTT. Translating it yields CSVEDPTGGLDTDTQYF.

V usage is TRBV29-1 and J usage is TRBJ2-2; D gene unclear. The CDR3 has 11 amino acids. Trimming pared 4 bases from V and 5 bases from J, leaving 5 bases between. Germline V lookup: CDR1 SQVTM, CDR2 ANQGSEA. CDR3 sequence: CSVVHTGELFF. The CDR3 coding sequence is TGCAGCGTTGTCCATACCGGGGAGCTGTTTTTT.

This clone was seen more than once but under ten times. The V gene is TRBV11-3, the J gene TRBJ2-1; tentatively, D is TRBD1 (6 bases). The CDR3 extends over 13 amino acids. With 5 bases removed from V and 4 bases from J, the gap between germline ends came to 9 bases. Looked up from germline, CDR1 is SGHNT and CDR2 is YENEEA. CDR3 nucleotide sequence: TGTGCCAGCAGCCCGGGACAATACAATGAGCAGTTCTTC. Residues: CASSPGQYNEQFF.

This clone came up a few times. The chain links TRBV6-4 to TRBJ2-7, with D maybe TRBD2 (6 bases). CDR1 and CDR2 (germline): MRHNA, SNTAGT. Trimming shortened V by 6 bases and J by 1 base, and 10 bases separated the two germline ends. The CDR3 runs 13 residues. CDR3 sequence (DNA): TGTGCCAGCAGATCGGGAGTATCCTACGAGCAGTACTTC. It yields the protein CASRSGVSYEQYF.

This chain connects TRBV5-6 to TRBJ2-1, with 8 positions matching TRBD2. This CDR3 region has 15 residues. V lost 2 bases and J lost 1; bases outside the gene matches: 2. Germline-derived CDR1 and CDR2 are SGHDT and YYEEEE. The CDR3 is CASSFSGISYNEQFF. The CDR3 DNA reads as TGTGCCAGCAGCTTTAGCGGGATTTCCTACAATGAGCAGTTCTTC.